Given below is one TCR beta chain in context. CDR3 length equals 20 residues. V was pared by 0 bases and J by 0 bases, with 14 bases of the junction left unmatched. Data came from immunoSEQ multiplex PCR; TCRdb stores just in-frame clones and leaves some out. The profile shows 700,000 to 750,000 clones, 70% to 90% of them singletons. This record belongs to a study of shared T cell receptors in the human thymus. A further study also used this sample, focusing on human thymus T cells. That work contributes: Thymic samples were excised during corrective heart operations. Apparent skewing of V and J gene usage characterized both thymic and blood repertoires. Unrelated individuals had highly overlapping thymic repertoires, as reported in related research.

The specimen was thymocytes. This receptor was identified in a girl under three years old with a congenital heart defect. The gene calls are TRBV23-1 and TRBJ1-5, with TRBD1 matching 7 bases. TRBV23-1 carries the ORF label, with uncertain function. CDR3 sequence reads: CASSQSQGQPYAYSNQPQHF. The DNA for the CDR3 is TGCGCCAGCAGTCAATCGCAGGGACAGCCCTACGCTTATAGCAATCAGCCCCAGCATTTT.